This T cell receptor (beta chain) was recorded in a study of CD8 T cells in Susac syndrome (dated by TCRdb to between 2019 and 2020). Study-level background: Whether CD8+ T cell activation and differentiation in Susac syndrome was antigen driven was tested using repertoire sequencing. CD8+ T cell repertoire clonality was compared between more than ten healthy donors, some 14 Susac syndrome patients and about 15 multiple sclerosis patients. The paper as a whole reports these results and caveats: The number of individuals in the TCR sequencing and HLA analysis was acknowledged as relatively small.

About this clonotype itself: This clone's antigen is unknown. Base qualities are not at hand, and no much larger clone is one base apart.

RNA was extracted with the RNeasy kit and roughly 0.45 to 1 ug was reverse transcribed using random hexamers. The immunoSEQ multiplex PCR assay, covering 54 Vbeta and 13 Jbeta segments, was used to amplify TCR beta CDR3 regions. Bias from PCR amplification was corrected by using a synthetic template baseline for primer optimization and for computational correction. As for how the authors treated the data: Reads were assigned to V, D and J genes according to IMGT and analyzed in immunoSEQ Analyzer, with only productive sequences retained. To calculate clonality, Shannon entropy was normalized by log2 of the number of productive unique sequences and then subtracted from one. For each patient and control, public and private clones were evaluated within the 100 most prevalent clones. A clone was defined as Susac-specific if it was absent from the healthy and MS cohorts, from 1052 published viral clones and from other ImmuneACCESS disease sequences. TCRdb applied fastp at Q25 and MiXCR to the public reads, then kept only in-frame beta chains. Rows matching on CDR3 protein sequence are summarized as one entry with the most common DNA and genes. TCRdb's processing, not the study's, gives the V and J calls here. The sample table records around 270,000 distinct CDR3 sequences; 65% to 90% of these occur just once. Around 0.21% of the sample comes from the top ten.

High-throughput TCR beta sequencing profiled peripheral blood CD8+ and CD4+ T cells from healthy donors, Susac syndrome patients and multiple sclerosis patients. The multiple sclerosis controls were treatment-naive patients whose relapsing-remitting disease, either stable or active, fulfilled the revised McDonald criteria. Bulk CD8+ and CD4+ T cells were purified by magnetic negative isolation, whereas CD8+ TEMRA cells were enriched by FACS. Blood was drawn into EDTA tubes, processed within 24 hours, and PBMCs were isolated by density gradient centrifugation. PBMCs intended for TCR sequencing were frozen in liquid nitrogen and were later thawed in a 37 degrees C water bath. Purity of sorted or isolated CD4+, CD8+ and CD8+ TEMRA cells was at least 90%. The receptor's source is a human donor with multiple sclerosis. The material sequenced was CD8+ T cells from PBMCs.

The DNA sequence is given as TGTGCCAGCAGTTTATCCGGGGGAAGCTCCTACGAGCAGTACTTC. Its protein product is CASSLSGGSSYEQYF. The V and J genes are TRBV27 and TRBJ2-7, and perhaps TRBD2 as D gene, on 6 matching bases. CDR1 is given as MNHEY and CDR2 as SMNVEV, both from the germline V gene (reference sequence). From the cysteine up to the phenylalanine, the CDR3 has a length of 15 residues. Only the CDR3 portion is preserved as DNA: 45 bases, with reading frame beginning at the first base. V is shortened by 0 bases, J by 0 bases, and the region joining them spans 9 bases.